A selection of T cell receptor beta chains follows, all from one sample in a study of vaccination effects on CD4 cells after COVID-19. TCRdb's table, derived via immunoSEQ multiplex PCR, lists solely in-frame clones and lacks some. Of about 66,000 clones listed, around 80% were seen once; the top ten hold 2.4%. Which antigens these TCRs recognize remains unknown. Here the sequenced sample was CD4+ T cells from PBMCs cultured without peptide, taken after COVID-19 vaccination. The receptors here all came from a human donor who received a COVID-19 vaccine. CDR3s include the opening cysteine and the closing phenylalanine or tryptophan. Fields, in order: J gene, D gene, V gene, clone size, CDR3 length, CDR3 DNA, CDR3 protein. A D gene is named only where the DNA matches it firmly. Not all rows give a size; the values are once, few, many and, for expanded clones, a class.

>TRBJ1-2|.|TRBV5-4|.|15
TGTGCCAGCAGCTTATCCGGGGGGCGAAGCTATGGCTACACCTTC
CASSLSGGRSYGYTF
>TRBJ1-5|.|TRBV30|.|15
TGTGCCTGGAGTGTAACAGGCCATGGAAATCAGCCCCAGCATTTT
CAWSVTGHGNQPQHF
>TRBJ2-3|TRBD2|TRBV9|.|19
TGTGCCAGCAGCCCGGGACTAGCGGGAGCGGGGGGAGGGACAGATACGCAGTATTTT
CASSPGLAGAGGGTDTQYF
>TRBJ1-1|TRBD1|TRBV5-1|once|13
TGCGCCAGCAGGGACAGGGTAACCACTGAAGCTTTCTTT
CASRDRVTTEAFF
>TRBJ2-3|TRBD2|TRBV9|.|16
TGTGCCAGCAGCTCAGTCCAGCGGGGGGCCACAGATACGCAGTATTTT
CASSSVQRGATDTQYF
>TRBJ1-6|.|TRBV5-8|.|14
TGTGCCAGCAGCTTTGGCAGGGTTCATTCACCCCTCCACTTT
CASSFGRVHSPLHF
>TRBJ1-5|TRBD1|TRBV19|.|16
TGTGCCAGTAGTTTTGCGACAGGGGGCGGCAATCAGCCCCAGCATTTT
CASSFATGGGNQPQHF
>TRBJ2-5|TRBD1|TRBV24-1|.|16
TGTGCCACCCGCGGACCTTTAGGACAGGGGGCAGAGACCCAGTACTTC
CATRGPLGQGAETQYF
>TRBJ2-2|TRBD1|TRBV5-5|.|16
TGTGCCAGCAGCTTGGCGACGGAGACAGGGGCCGGGGAGCTGTTTTTT
CASSLATETGAGELFF
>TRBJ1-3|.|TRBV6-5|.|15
TGTGCCAGCACCCCTAGCGGGAACTCTGGAAACACCATATATTTT
CASTPSGNSGNTIYF
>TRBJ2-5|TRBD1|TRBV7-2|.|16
TGTGCCAGCAGCTTAGGAGGGACAGGGATTGGGAAGACCCAGTACTTC
CASSLGGTGIGKTQYF
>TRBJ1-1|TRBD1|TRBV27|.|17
TGTGCCAGCAGTTTAAGGTTTCCGGGACAGGAGAACACTGAAGCTTTCTTT
CASSLRFPGQENTEAFF
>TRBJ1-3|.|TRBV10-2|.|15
TGCGCCAGCAGGGGTCGCCGTACCTCTGGAAACACCATATATTTT
CASRGRRTSGNTIYF
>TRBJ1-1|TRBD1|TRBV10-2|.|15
TGCGCCAGCAGCGAACAACAGGGGAAGAGGGGTGAAGCTTTCTTT
CASSEQQGKRGEAFF
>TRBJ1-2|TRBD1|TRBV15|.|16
TGTGCCACCAGCAGTGCGGGACAGGGGGAATCGGGCGGCTACACCTTC
CATSSAGQGESGGYTF
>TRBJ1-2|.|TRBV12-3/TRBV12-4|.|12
TGTGCCAGCAGGTCGGACGGTTATGGCTACACCTTC
CASRSDGYGYTF
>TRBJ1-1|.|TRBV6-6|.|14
TGTGCCAGCAGCCGAACAGAGAAAAACACTGAAGCTTTCTTT
CASSRTEKNTEAFF
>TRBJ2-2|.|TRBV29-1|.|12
TGCAGCGTTGTTCTGGGGGGAGGGGAGCTGTTTTTT
CSVVLGGGELFF
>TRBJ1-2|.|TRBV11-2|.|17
TGTGCCAGCAGCTTCGCCGGGACAAAAAAAGTAAACTATGGCTACACCTTC
CASSFAGTKKVNYGYTF
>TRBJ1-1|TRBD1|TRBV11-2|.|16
TGTGCCAGCAGCTTAAACTTCGGGACAGGGGGCACTGAAGCTTTCTTT
CASSLNFGTGGTEAFF
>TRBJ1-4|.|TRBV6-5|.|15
TGTGCCAGCAGTTACGACGGGTTAACGTCTGAAAAACTGTTTTTT
CASSYDGLTSEKLFF
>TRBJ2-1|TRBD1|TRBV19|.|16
TGTGCCAGTAGTTCGACAGGGAGATCTAACTACAATGAGCAGTTCTTC
CASSSTGRSNYNEQFF
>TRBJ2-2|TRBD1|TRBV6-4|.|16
TGTGCCAGCAGTTTTTTAGGGGGCTCGAACACCGGGGAGCTGTTTTTT
CASSFLGGSNTGELFF
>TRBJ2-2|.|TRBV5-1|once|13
TGCGCCAGCAAGCGGCCGAACACCGGGGAGCTGTTTTTT
CASKRPNTGELFF
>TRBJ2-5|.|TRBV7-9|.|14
TGTGCCAGCGGATCCCGGGGCAGCCAAGAGACCCAGTACTTC
CASGSRGSQETQYF
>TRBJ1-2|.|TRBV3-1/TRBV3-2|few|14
TGTGCCAGCAGCCAAGGAAGCGCGAACTATGGCTACACCTTC
CASSQGSANYGYTF
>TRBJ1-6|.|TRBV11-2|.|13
TGTGCCAGCTCGAAGGGGCCTGAGGGACCCCTCCACTTT
CASSKGPEGPLHF
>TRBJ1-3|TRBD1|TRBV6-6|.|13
TGTGCCAGCAAGCAGGGGGGCGGAAACACCATATATTTT
CASKQGGGNTIYF
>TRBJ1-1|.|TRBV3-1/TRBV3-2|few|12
TGTGCCAGCAGCCGTGGAGACACTGAAGCTTTCTTT
CASSRGDTEAFF